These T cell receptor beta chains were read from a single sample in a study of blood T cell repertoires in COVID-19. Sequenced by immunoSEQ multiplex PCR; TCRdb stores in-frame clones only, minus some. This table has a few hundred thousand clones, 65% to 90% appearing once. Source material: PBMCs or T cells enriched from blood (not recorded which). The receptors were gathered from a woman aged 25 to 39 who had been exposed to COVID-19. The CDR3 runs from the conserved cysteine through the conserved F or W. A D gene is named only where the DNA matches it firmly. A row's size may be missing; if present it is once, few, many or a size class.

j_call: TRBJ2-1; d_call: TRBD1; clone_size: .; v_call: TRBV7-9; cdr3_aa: CASSVGDRTGGNEQFF; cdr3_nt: TGTGCCAGCAGCGTGGGGGACAGGACAGGGGGAAATGAGCAGTTCTTC
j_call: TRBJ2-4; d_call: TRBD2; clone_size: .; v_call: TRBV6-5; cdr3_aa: CASSLLAGVAKNIQYF; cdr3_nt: TGTGCCAGCAGTTTACTAGCGGGGGTTGCCAAAAACATTCAGTACTTC
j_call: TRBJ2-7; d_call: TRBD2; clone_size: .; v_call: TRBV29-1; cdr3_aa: CSVEGTSGVSYEQYF; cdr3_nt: TGCAGCGTTGAAGGAACTAGCGGGGTGTCCTACGAGCAGTACTTC
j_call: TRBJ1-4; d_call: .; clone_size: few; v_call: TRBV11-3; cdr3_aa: CASSLRRGAGEKLFF; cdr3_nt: TGTGCCAGCAGCCTGCGGCGGGGCGCAGGCGAAAAACTGTTTTTT
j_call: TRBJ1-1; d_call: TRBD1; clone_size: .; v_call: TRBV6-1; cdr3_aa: CASSDPSDRGRNTEAFF; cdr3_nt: TGTGCCAGCAGTGACCCGTCAGACAGGGGACGGAACACTGAAGCTTTCTTT
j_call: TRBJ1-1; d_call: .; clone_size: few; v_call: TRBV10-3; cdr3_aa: CATRGGSANTEAFF; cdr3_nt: TGTGCCACTAGAGGAGGCAGTGCGAACACTGAAGCTTTCTTT
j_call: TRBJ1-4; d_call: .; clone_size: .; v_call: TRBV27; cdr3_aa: CASSLSRGSREKLFF; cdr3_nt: TGTGCCAGCAGTTTGTCAAGGGGGTCTCGGGAAAAACTGTTTTTT
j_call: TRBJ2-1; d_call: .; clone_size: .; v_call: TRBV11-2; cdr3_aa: CASLGGYNEQFF; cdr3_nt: TGTGCCAGCTTGGGGGGTTACAATGAGCAGTTCTTC
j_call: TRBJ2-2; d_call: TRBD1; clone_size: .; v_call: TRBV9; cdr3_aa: CASSPSDRVDGELFF; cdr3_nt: TGTGCCAGCAGCCCCTCGGACAGGGTGGACGGGGAGCTGTTTTTT
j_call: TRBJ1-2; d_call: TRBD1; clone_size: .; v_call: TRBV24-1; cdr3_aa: CATSASGDRGGYTF; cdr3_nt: TGTGCCACCAGTGCCTCAGGAGACAGGGGAGGCTACACCTTC
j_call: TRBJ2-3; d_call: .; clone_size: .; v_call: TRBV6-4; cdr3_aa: CASSEGLLTDTQYF; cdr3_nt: TGTGCCAGCAGTGAAGGACTCCTCACAGATACGCAGTATTTT
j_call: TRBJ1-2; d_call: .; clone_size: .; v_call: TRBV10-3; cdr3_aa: CAISTDWFYGYTF; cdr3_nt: TGTGCCATCTCCACAGATTGGTTCTATGGCTACACCTTC
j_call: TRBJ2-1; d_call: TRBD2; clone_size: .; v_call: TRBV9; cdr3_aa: CASSELSGSSYNEQFF; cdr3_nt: TGTGCCAGCAGTGAACTCAGCGGGAGCTCCTACAATGAGCAGTTCTTC
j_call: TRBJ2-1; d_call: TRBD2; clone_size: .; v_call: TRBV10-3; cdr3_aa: CAISGSLGLAEQFF; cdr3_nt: TGTGCCATCAGTGGGTCCTTAGGACTAGCGGAACAGTTCTTC
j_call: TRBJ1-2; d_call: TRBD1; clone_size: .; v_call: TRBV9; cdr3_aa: CASSVNKDRGLYGYTF; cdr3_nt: TGTGCCAGCAGCGTCAATAAGGACAGGGGGCTGTATGGCTACACCTTC
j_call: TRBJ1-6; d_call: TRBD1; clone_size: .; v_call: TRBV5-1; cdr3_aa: CASSNPTGYDSPLHF; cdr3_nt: TGCGCCAGCAGCAACCCGACAGGGTATGATTCACCCCTCCACTTT
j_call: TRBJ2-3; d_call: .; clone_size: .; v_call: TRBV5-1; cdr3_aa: CASSAGRVTTTASTDTQYF; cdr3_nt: TGCGCCAGCAGCGCCGGCCGAGTGACCACGACAGCTAGCACAGATACGCAGTATTTT
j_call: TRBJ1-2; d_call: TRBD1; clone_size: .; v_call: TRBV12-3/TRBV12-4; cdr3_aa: CASSPGQGRTF; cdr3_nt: TGTGCCAGCAGTCCCGGACAGGGACGCACCTTC
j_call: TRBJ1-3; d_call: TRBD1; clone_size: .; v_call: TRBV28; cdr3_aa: CASRPVITGGGNTIYF; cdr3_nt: TGTGCCAGCAGGCCAGTGATTACAGGGGGTGGAAACACCATATATTTT
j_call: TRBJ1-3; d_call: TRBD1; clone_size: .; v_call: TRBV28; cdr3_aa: CASSSGQGVGNTIYF; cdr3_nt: TGTGCCAGCAGTTCCGGACAGGGAGTAGGAAACACCATATATTTT
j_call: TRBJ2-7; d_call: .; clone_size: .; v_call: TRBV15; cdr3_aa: CATSRDTGHPYEQYF; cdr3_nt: TGTGCCACCAGCAGAGATACGGGACACCCCTACGAGCAGTACTTC
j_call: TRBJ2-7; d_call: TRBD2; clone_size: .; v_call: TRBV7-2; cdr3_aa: CASSHPSGGAWEQYF; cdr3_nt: TGTGCCAGCAGCCATCCTAGCGGGGGGGCGTGGGAGCAGTACTTC
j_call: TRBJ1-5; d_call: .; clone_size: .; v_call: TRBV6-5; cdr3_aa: CASSRGGGNQPQHF; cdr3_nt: TGTGCCAGCAGCAGGGGTGGGGGCAATCAGCCCCAGCATTTT
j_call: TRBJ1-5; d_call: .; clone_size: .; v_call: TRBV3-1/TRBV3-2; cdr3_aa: CASSQDPGVGAQHF; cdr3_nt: TGTGCCAGCAGCCAAGATCCAGGGGTGGGAGCCCAGCATTTT
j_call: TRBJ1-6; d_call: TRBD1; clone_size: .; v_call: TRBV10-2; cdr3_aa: CASSGTGDSPLHF; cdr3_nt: TGCGCCAGCAGCGGGACAGGGGATTCACCCCTCCACTTT
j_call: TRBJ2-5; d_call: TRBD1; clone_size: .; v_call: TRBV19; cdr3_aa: CASSDLGTGQETQYF; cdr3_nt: TGTGCCAGTTCCGATCTTGGGACAGGACAAGAGACCCAGTACTTC
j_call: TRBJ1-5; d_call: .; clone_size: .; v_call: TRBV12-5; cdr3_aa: CASGLWQNQPQHF; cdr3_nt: TGTGCTAGTGGTTTGTGGCAGAATCAGCCCCAGCATTTT
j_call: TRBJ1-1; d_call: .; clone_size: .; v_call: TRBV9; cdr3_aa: CASSVTGNTEAFF; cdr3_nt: TGTGCCAGCAGCGTGACAGGGAACACTGAAGCTTTCTTT
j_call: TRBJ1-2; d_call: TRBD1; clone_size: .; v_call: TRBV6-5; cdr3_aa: CASRLDRSGGYTF; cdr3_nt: TGTGCCAGCAGACTGGACAGGTCGGGTGGCTACACCTTC
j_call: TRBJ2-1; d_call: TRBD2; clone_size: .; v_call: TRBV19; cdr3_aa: CATKPRTSGATYNEQFF; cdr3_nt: TGTGCCACTAAACCCAGGACTAGCGGGGCCACCTACAATGAGCAGTTCTTC
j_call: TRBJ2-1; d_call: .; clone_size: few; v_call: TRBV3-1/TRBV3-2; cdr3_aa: CASSLQGIPYNEQFF; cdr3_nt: TGTGCCAGCAGCCTCCAGGGGATACCCTACAATGAGCAGTTCTTC
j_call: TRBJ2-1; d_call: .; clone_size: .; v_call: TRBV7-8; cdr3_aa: CASSPGQISYNEQFF; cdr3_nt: TGTGCCAGCAGCCCGGGACAAATATCTTACAATGAGCAGTTCTTC
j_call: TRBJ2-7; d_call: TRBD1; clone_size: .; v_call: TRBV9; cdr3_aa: CASSAYLDRAYEQYF; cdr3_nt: TGTGCCAGCAGCGCCTACCTGGACAGGGCATACGAGCAGTACTTC
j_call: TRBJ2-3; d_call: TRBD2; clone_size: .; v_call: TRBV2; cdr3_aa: CASSVTGLDLDTQYF; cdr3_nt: TGTGCCAGCAGTGTAACGGGACTAGACCTAGATACGCAGTATTTT
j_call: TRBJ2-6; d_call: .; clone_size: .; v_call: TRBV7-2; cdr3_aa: CASERSGANVLTF; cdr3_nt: TGTGCCAGCGAGCGGTCTGGGGCCAACGTCCTGACTTTC
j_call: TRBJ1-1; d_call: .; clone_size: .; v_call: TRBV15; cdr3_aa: CATSRVSNTEAFF; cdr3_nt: TGTGCCACCAGCAGAGTCTCGAACACTGAAGCTTTCTTT
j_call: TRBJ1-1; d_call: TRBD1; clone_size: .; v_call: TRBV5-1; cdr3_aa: CASSWGTGENTEAFF; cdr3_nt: TGCGCCAGCAGCTGGGGGACAGGAGAGAACACTGAAGCTTTCTTT
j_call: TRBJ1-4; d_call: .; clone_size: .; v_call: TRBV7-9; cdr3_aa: CASSLGGHPDEKLFF; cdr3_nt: TGTGCCAGCAGCTTAGGAGGACACCCGGATGAAAAACTGTTTTTT
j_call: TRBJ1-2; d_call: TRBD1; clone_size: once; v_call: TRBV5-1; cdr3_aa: CASSATGSGYTF; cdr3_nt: TGCGCCAGCAGCGCGACAGGGTCTGGCTACACCTTC
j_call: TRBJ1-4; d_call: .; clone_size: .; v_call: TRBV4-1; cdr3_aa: CASSQVVREDEKLFF; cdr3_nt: TGCGCCAGCAGCCAAGTAGTCAGGGAGGATGAAAAACTGTTTTTT
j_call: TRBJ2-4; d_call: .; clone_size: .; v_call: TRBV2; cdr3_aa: CASSGDIPTKVF; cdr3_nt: TGTGCCAGCAGTGGTGACATCCCAACGAAAGTATTC
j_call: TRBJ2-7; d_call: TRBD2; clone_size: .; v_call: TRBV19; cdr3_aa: CASSRTSGASYEQYF; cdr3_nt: TGTGCCAGTAGTAGGACTAGCGGGGCGTCCTACGAGCAGTACTTC
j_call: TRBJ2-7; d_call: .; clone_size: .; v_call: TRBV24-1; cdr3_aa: CATSDSRTAYEQYF; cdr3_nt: TGTGCCACCAGTGATTCGCGGACAGCCTACGAGCAGTACTTC
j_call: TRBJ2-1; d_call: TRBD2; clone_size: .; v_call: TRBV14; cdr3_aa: CASSQGEGRVRYNEQFF; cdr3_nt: TGTGCCAGCAGCCAAGGAGAAGGGAGGGTTCGCTACAATGAGCAGTTCTTC
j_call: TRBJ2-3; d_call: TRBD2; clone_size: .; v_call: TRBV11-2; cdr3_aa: CASSLGLAPYTDTQYF; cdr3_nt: TGTGCCAGCAGCTTAGGACTAGCCCCCTACACAGATACGCAGTATTTT
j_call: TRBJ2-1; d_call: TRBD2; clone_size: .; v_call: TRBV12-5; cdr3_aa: CASERGVYNEQFF; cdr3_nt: TGTGCTAGTGAGCGGGGGGTATACAATGAGCAGTTCTTC
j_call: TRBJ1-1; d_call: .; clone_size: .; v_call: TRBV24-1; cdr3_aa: CATRDKGTEAFF; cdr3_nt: TGTGCCACTCGGGACAAGGGGACTGAAGCTTTCTTT
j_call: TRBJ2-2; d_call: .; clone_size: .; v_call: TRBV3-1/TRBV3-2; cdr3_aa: CASSQGWGRNTGELFF; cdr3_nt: TGTGCCAGCAGCCAAGGATGGGGGCGAAACACCGGGGAGCTGTTTTTT
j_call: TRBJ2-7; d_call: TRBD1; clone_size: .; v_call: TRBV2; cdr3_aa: CASSVGQGGYEQYF; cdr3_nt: TGTGCCAGCAGCGTGGGACAGGGAGGCTACGAGCAGTACTTC
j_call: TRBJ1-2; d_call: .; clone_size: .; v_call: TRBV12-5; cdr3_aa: CASGLVPTRGYTF; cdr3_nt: TGTGCTAGTGGTTTGGTACCCACGCGGGGCTACACCTTC
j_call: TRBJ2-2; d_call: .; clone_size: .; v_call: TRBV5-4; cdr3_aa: CASSTDSSGELFF; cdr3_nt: TGTGCCAGCAGCACGGACAGTTCCGGGGAGCTGTTTTTT
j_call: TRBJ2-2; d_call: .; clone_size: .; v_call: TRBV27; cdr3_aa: CASSLLTGAGELFF; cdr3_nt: TGTGCCAGCAGTTTATTAACGGGGGCCGGGGAGCTGTTTTTT
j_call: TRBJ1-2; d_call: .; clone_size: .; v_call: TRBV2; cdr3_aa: CASTGRWYGYTF; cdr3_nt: TGTGCCAGCACGGGGAGATGGTATGGCTACACCTTC
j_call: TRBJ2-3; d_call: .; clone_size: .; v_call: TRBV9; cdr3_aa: CASSVGTQSSTDTQYF; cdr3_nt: TGTGCCAGCAGCGTTGGGACACAGTCCTCCACAGATACGCAGTATTTT
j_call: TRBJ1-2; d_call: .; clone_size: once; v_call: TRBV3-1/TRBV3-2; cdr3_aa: CASSQQRGGYTF; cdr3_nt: TGTGCCAGCAGCCAGCAGCGGGGGGGCTACACCTTC